These 22 T cell receptor beta chains came from one sample sequenced in a study of molecular identifiers for immune sequencing clone quantification. In TCRdb, the PCR reads were re-called with MiXCR into one record per CDR3 protein. The sample includes tens of thousands of distinct CDR3 sequences, roughly a quarter of them seen just once. Sequenced material: naive CD8+ T cells from blood, with Jurkat cell RNA spiked in. Sample subset: FACS-sorted CD8+CD4-CCR7+CD45RA+ naive T cells. Receptors originate from a human donor in good health. Some libraries in this study had Jurkat cell RNA spiked in.

This clonotype was observed once. A much bigger clone sits one base away, suggesting this may be a read error. This CDR3 is CAGSLADTYVKDGYTF. The CDR3 DNA sequence: TGTGCCGGCAGCTTAGCGGACACCTACGTAAAGGATGGCTACACCTTC. The V call is TRBV7-9, the J call TRBJ1-2, with D tentatively TRBD1 (5 bases). The germline CDR1 and CDR2 sequences are SEHNR and FQNEAQ (reference sequence). The CDR3 is made up of 16 amino acids. The complete variable domain, with remaining parts taken from reference TRBV7-9 and TRBJ1-2, reads DTGVSQNPRHKITKRGQNVTFRCDPISEHNRLYWYRQTLGQGPEFLTYFQNEAQLEKSRLLSDRFSAERPKGSFSTLEIQRTEQGDSAMYLCAGSLADTYVKDGYTFGSGTRLTVV.

This clonotype was observed at least ten times. V gene TRBV12-3 or TRBV12-4 combines with J gene TRBJ2-5; D is undetermined. Trimming took off 6 bases at V and 0 bases at J, with 8 bases between the two ends. This CDR3 is 13 amino acids long. The chain's CDR3 is CASSLENQETQYF. For the CDR3, the DNA is TGTGCCAGCAGCTTGGAAAACCAAGAGACCCAGTACTTC.

The V and J genes are TRBV7-9 and TRBJ2-3; D gene unclear. CDR1 is SEHNR and CDR2 is FQNEAQ in the germline V gene (reference sequence). This CDR3 region has 16 residues. V shed 4 bases and J shed 2 bases, with 16 bases lying between them. The CDR3 nucleotides read TGTGCCAGCAGCTCCGGCCCCAACCCATACACAGATACGCAGTATTTT. Translation gives CASSSGPNPYTDTQYF.

As to this clonotype: A much larger clonotype is one base distant, so this may be a read error. V and J are TRBV5-6 and TRBJ1-2; D remains unclear. The V gene's germline CDR1 is SGHDT and CDR2 YYEEEE. The V gene lost 7 bases and the J gene lost 4 bases, with 17 bases spanning the gap. This CDR3 region has 14 residues. The CDR3 loop reads CASARNDGPYGYTF. CDR3 in DNA: TGTGCCAGCGCCAGAAACGACGGTCCCTATGGCTACACCTTC.

This clonotype was observed a few times. Mismatch with germline at one junction end may stem from a read error. This chain links TRBV5-5 with TRBJ1-2; D ambiguous. The CDR3 has 17 amino acids. Germline lookup yields CDR1 SGHKS and CDR2 YYEKEE (reference sequence). The CDR3 nucleotides are TGTGCCAACAGCTCGAACCTAAGGGCCTCCCCGGACTATGGCTACACCTTC. It specifies CANSSNLRASPDYGYTF.

This clonotype was recorded a few times. A read error may account for a junction end that differs from germline. The J gene is TRBJ2-1, the V gene TRBV19; D perhaps matches TRBD2 (5 bases). Germline values: CDR1 LNHDA, CDR2 SQIVND (reference sequence). The CDR3 is 15 residues long. CDR3 amino acids: CGSSISGNSYNEQFF. The CDR3 bases are TGTGGCAGTAGTATATCCGGGAACTCCTACAATGAGCAGTTCTTC.

This clonotype has ten or more counts. The V gene is TRBV5-1, the J gene TRBJ2-5, with TRBD2 identical over 8 bases. Germline CDR1 and CDR2: SGHRS and YFSETQ. There are 15 residues in the CDR3. The V segment lost 2 bases and the J segment 2 bases; nucleotides outside the gene matches: 5. This CDR3 is CASSFERGTQETQYF. The DNA for the CDR3 is TGCGCCAGCAGCTTTGAGCGGGGGACACAAGAGACCCAGTACTTC. The full variable domain, in which reference TRBV5-1 and TRBJ2-5 provide the parts outside the CDR3, is KAGVTQTPRYLIKTRGQQVTLSCSPISGHRSVSWYQQTPGQGLQFLFEYFSETQRNKGNFPGRFSGRQFSNSRSEMNVSTLELGDSALYLCASSFERGTQETQYFGPGTRLLVL.

Ten or more counts support this clonotype. V is TRBV7-6 and J is TRBJ2-7; 8 nucleotides match TRBD1. The CDR3 totals 14 residues. Germline V gene data show CDR1 as SGHVS and CDR2 as FNYEAQ. Trimming took 2 bases from V and 4 from J; bases not matched to a gene: 4. DNA of the CDR3: TGTGCCAGCAGCTTACAGGGGGCTGCGTACGAGCAGTACTTC. The encoded protein is CASSLQGAAYEQYF.

This clonotype was seen at least ten times. The chain couples TRBV7-2 to TRBJ2-5; 9 bases match TRBD1. V shed 4 bases, J shed 5 bases, and the junction held 5 bases outside the gene matches. The germline V gene has CDR1 SGHTA and CDR2 FQGNSA. The CDR3 is made up of 14 amino acids. The CDR3 region has the DNA TGTGCCAGCAGCTCGGGACAGGGTAGGGAGACCCAGTACTTC. It codes for CASSSGQGRETQYF.

In its sample, this clonotype was seen many times. DNA of the CDR3: TGTGCCAGCAGCCTCCACAGGGGGTTTCAAGAGACCCAGTACTTC. Translating gives CASSLHRGFQETQYF. The chain is built from TRBV7-2 and TRBJ2-5, with 8 bases fitting TRBD1. Germline CDR1 is SGHTA and CDR2 is FQGNSA. J gave up 2 bases and V 5 bases, and 7 bases lay outside the gene matches. This CDR3 region has 15 residues.

A remark on this clonotype: A much larger clonotype is one base distant, so this may be a read error. V usage is TRBV3-1 and J usage is TRBJ2-2; 8 bases fit TRBD1. V dropped 1 base and J dropped 5; count of bases not matched to a gene: 18. Germline CDR1 and CDR2: LGHDT and YNNKEL (reference sequence). This CDR3 contains 20 residues. DNA of the CDR3: TGTGCCAGCAGCCAAGCTGTCAGGGGGCGCGTTAATGCCGTGACCGGGGAGCTGTTTTTT. Amino acid sequence: CASSQAVRGRVNAVTGELFF.

This clonotype was detected only a few times. V gene TRBV12-3 or TRBV12-4 combines with J gene TRBJ2-3, with D unclear. V lost 6 bases to trimming and J lost 6 bases, with 10 bases between them. CDR3 length: 12 residues. CDR3 DNA: TGTGCCAGCAGCCCCAGTTCGGATACGCAGTATTTT. Its protein product is CASSPSSDTQYF.

Remarks on this clonotype: This clone may be a read error of a much larger clone one base away. The chain recombines TRBV5-1 with TRBJ1-1; D uncertain. Germline V gene sequence: CDR1 SGHRS, CDR2 YFSETQ. CDR3 length: 14 amino acids. V shed 7 bases and J shed 6 bases, with 19 bases lying between them. This chain's CDR3 is CASGLGWNGAEAFF. For the CDR3, the DNA is TGCGCCAGCGGCCTGGGGTGGAACGGAGCTGAAGCTTTCTTT.

Comment on this clonotype: A much larger clone lies a single base off, so this may be a read error. The CDR3 DNA reads as TGTGCCAGCAGCCCAGGGGCAAGGGACACTGAAGCTCTCTTT. Translated: CASSPGARDTEALF. V and J are TRBV5-6 and TRBJ1-1, with TRBD1 as a possible D gene (6 bases). Germline V CDR1 and CDR2: SGHDT, YYEEEE. This CDR3 has 14 amino acids.

In this sample, this clonotype turned up many times. The rearrangement links TRBV20-1 to TRBJ2-3, with D unresolved. Between the trimmed V and J ends, which lost 4 bases and 5 bases, there was a span of 13 bases. The CDR3 sequence is 13 residues long. CDR1 is DFQATT and CDR2 is SNEGSKA in the germline V gene (reference sequence). CDR3 nucleotides: TGCAGTGCTACTTCGGGCCCAAGAGATACGCAGTATTTT. This sequence encodes CSATSGPRDTQYF.

Concerning this clonotype: This sequence may be a read error, since a much larger clone differs from it by one base. The chain couples TRBV19 to TRBJ2-3, with D possibly called TRBD1 or TRBD2 (6 bases each). The V gene's germline CDR1 is LNHDA and CDR2 SQIVND (reference sequence). Trimming took 8 bases from V and 1 from J, leaving 16 bases between them. The CDR3 has 15 amino acids. For the CDR3, the DNA is TGTGCCAGTTTAACGGTCGGGGGCCGCACAGATACGCAGTATTTT. Amino acid sequence: CASLTVGGRTDTQYF.

This clonotype was seen at least ten times. The chain carries TRBV29-1 and TRBJ2-7, with D uncertain. The CDR3 is 10 amino acids. From germline, CDR1 is SQVTM and CDR2 ANQGSEA. Trimming pared 6 bases from V and 4 bases from J, leaving 7 bases between. The CDR3 DNA reads as TGCAGCGTCCAAACGTACGAGCAGTACTTC. As protein: CSVQTYEQYF.

This clonotype was detected many times. V gene TRBV4-1 combines with J gene TRBJ2-7; D remains unclear. CDR1 is MGHRA, CDR2 YSYEKL, per germline. With 1 base removed from V and 5 bases from J, the gap between germline ends came to 12 bases. The CDR3 length is 14 residues. In nucleotides, the CDR3 is TGCGCCAGCAGCCAAGGCTGGGGTAGGAACGAGCAGTACTTC. Its protein product is CASSQGWGRNEQYF.

The chain joins TRBV6-2 or TRBV6-3 to TRBJ2-5, with D uncertain. Germline assignment: CDR1 MNHEY and CDR2 SVGEGT. V was pared by 4 bases and J by 5 bases, with 26 bases between. This CDR3 region has 18 residues. This CDR3 reads CASSSPITLDSISETQYF. The CDR3 nucleotides read TGTGCCAGCAGTTCCCCCATTACCCTTGACTCGATCTCGGAGACCCAGTACTTC.

Turning to this clonotype: This clone may be a read error of a much larger clone one base away. This chain links TRBV19 with TRBJ2-7; 8 nucleotides agree with TRBD1. In germline, CDR1 is LNHDA, CDR2 SQIVND (reference sequence). The CDR3 runs to 14 residues. This CDR3 reads CASSIGQGINEQSF. The CDR3 coding sequence is TGTGCCAGTAGTATAGGACAGGGGATCAACGAGCAGTCCTTC.

This clonotype has a count of ten or more. The gene calls are TRBV4-1 and TRBJ2-1, with TRBD1 identical over 8 bases. Germline loops: CDR1 MGHRA, CDR2 YSYEKL. The CDR3 is 18 amino acids. J gave up 5 bases and V 3 bases, and 15 bases lay outside the gene matches. In nucleotides, the CDR3 is TGCGCCAGCAGCCATTCAGCAGTGCTCGAGACAGGGGACAATGAGCAGTTCTTC. Its translation is CASSHSAVLETGDNEQFF.

This clonotype was seen many times. The chain couples TRBV2 to TRBJ1-3; a possible D gene is TRBD1 (5 bases). Per germline, CDR1 SNHLY and CDR2 FYNNEI. Trimming stripped 8 bases from V and 2 bases from J, with 19 bases between. This CDR3 is 16 amino acids long. Here the CDR3 DNA reads TGTGCCAGCCGGGACCCCCTTTCGTCGGCTGGAAACACCATATATTTT. Amino acids: CASRDPLSSAGNTIYF.